The 15 T cell receptor beta chains below were found in one sample sequenced in a study of OX40 agonist ivuxolimab in advanced cancers. The data were produced by immunoSEQ multiplex PCR, yet TCRdb's version contains in-frame clones alone and is incomplete. The table has around 50,000 clones, over 60% seen once. The specimen comprised CD4+ or CD8+ T cells sorted from blood, sampled in a trial of the OX40 agonist ivuxolimab. The receptors derive from an adult with an advanced solid tumor such as melanoma, head and neck, liver or kidney cancer.

The chain is built from TRBV7-2 and TRBJ1-1; D not resolved. Germline V gene data show CDR1 as SGHTA and CDR2 as FQGNSA. The CDR3 covers 13 residues. V dropped 1 base and J dropped 1 base, with 4 bases sitting between them. This chain's CDR3 is CASSLVENTEAFF. The CDR3 DNA follows: TGTGCCAGCAGCTTAGTGGAGAACACTGAAGCTTTCTTT.

CDR3 amino acids: CASSMGAASTDTQYF. The CDR3 region has the DNA TGTGCCAGTAGTATGGGAGCGGCTAGCACAGATACGCAGTATTTT. The chain combines TRBV19 with TRBJ2-3; possible D gene TRBD2, 5 bases. The CDR3 is 15 amino acids. Germline V lookup: CDR1 LNHDA, CDR2 SQIVND (reference sequence). Trimming cost V 3 bases and J 0 bases, with 10 bases left between them.

The genes are TRBV5-8 and TRBJ2-2; 10 positions agree with TRBD2. Looked up from germline, CDR1 is SGHTS and CDR2 is YDEGEE. There are 18 residues in the CDR3. V lost 2 bases, J lost 2 bases, and 9 bases stayed unmatched. The CDR3 nucleotides read TGTGCCAGCAGCTTCCCCCAAGGACTAGCGGCTAACACCGGGGAGCTGTTTTTT. Amino acid sequence: CASSFPQGLAANTGELFF.

The chain couples TRBV7-8 to TRBJ1-1; the D is unclear. V lost 6 bases and J 6 bases, leaving 23 bases between the germline ends. The CDR3 is 16 amino acids. The germline V gene encodes CDR1 SGHVS and CDR2 FQNEAQ. The CDR3 spells CASRPPLRSQRAEAFF. The CDR3 region has the DNA TGTGCCAGCAGGCCCCCCCTCCGGAGTCAAAGGGCTGAAGCTTTCTTT.

The V call is TRBV5-1, the J call TRBJ2-5, with TRBD1 matching over 7 bases. Germline CDR1 and CDR2: SGHRS and YFSETQ. The V and J ends lost 3 bases and 4 bases, in that order; junction bases with no gene match: 6. This CDR3 is 14 amino acids long. The DNA for the CDR3 is TGCGCCAGCAGCTGGGGGAACAGGGGAGAGACCCAGTACTTC. Residues: CASSWGNRGETQYF.

The chain uses TRBV2 and TRBJ2-1; possible D gene TRBD2, 7 bases. Trimming left V 4 bases short and J 3 bases short, with 13 bases between. Germline CDR1 and CDR2: SNHLY and FYNNEI. CDR3 length equals 15 residues. The CDR3 spells CASSVGEGGYNEQFF. The CDR3 DNA reads TGTGCCAGCAGTGTGGGGGAGGGGGGCTACAATGAGCAGTTCTTC.

The chain combines TRBV30 with TRBJ2-7, with D possibly called TRBD1 or TRBD2 (5 bases each). Trimming cost V 0 bases and J 5 bases, with 14 bases left between them. The germline V gene has CDR1 GTSNPN and CDR2 SVGIG (reference sequence). The CDR3 runs to 14 residues. CDR3 nucleotide sequence: TGTGCCTGGAGTGTACGAGGGATAGGGGACGAGCAGTACTTC. Its translation: CAWSVRGIGDEQYF. The whole variable domain, filled in from reference TRBV30 and TRBJ2-7, reads SQTIHQWPATLVQPVGSPLSLECTVEGTSNPNLYWYRQAAGRGLQLLFYSVGIGQISSEVPQNLSASRPQDRQFILSSKKLLLSDSGFYLCAWSVRGIGDEQYFGPGTRLTVT.

This chain links TRBV5-1 with TRBJ2-1; 11 nucleotides agree with TRBD2. With V trimmed by 0 bases and J by 3 bases, 2 bases remained unmatched. Germline CDR1 SGHRS, CDR2 YFSETQ. This CDR3 comprises 16 residues. The CDR3 DNA follows: TGCGCCAGCAGCTTGGTAGCGGGGGGGCTCTACAATGAGCAGTTCTTC. This sequence encodes CASSLVAGGLYNEQFF.

The CDR3 DNA sequence: TGCGCCAGCAGTGAGTCTGAGACTGAATACAATGAGCAGTTCTTC. Its protein product is CASSESETEYNEQFF. The chain links TRBV10-1 to TRBJ2-1; D not certain. The germline V and J ends were trimmed by 0 bases and 4 bases, with 10 bases remaining between them. The CDR3 runs to 15 residues. Germline loops: CDR1 WNHNN, CDR2 SYGVQD (reference sequence).

The rearrangement uses TRBV10-2 and TRBJ2-7, with 10 bases that match TRBD2. Germline V gene sequence: CDR1 WSHSY, CDR2 SAAADI. V dropped 7 bases and J dropped 3; count of bases not matched to a gene: 3. CDR3 length: 13 amino acids. CDR3 DNA sequence: TGCGCCAGCACGACTAGCGGGTTCTACGAGCAGTACTTC. Its protein product is CASTTSGFYEQYF.

This rearrangement joins TRBV7-2 to TRBJ2-5; tentatively, D is TRBD1 (5 bases). The DNA end lines up better with TRBJ2-7; the J call may be wrong. This CDR3 is 14 amino acids long. The germline V gene encodes CDR1 SGHTA and CDR2 FQGNSA. This CDR3 reads CASSLVRVSYEQYF. The DNA for the CDR3 is TGTGCCAGCAGCTTGGTCAGGGTCTCCTACGAGCAGTACTTC.

V usage is TRBV11-2 and J usage is TRBJ2-1, with 7 bases lining up with TRBD2. CDR3 size: 18 residues. The germline gives CDR1 SGHAT, CDR2 FQNNGV. After removal of 1 base from V and 0 bases from J, the junction contained 9 bases not matched to a gene. This chain's CDR3 is CASSLGVRRGSSYNEQFF. The CDR3 DNA reads as TGTGCCAGCAGCTTAGGTGTTCGGCGGGGGAGCTCCTACAATGAGCAGTTCTTC.

The chain couples TRBV12-5 to TRBJ2-1; D possibly corresponds to TRBD2 (7 bases). The CDR3 extends over 15 amino acids. V lost 2 bases and J 8 bases, leaving 16 bases between the germline ends. The germline V gene has CDR1 LGHNT and CDR2 FRNRAP. The CDR3 reads CASGLNGGLADEQFF. For the CDR3, the DNA is TGTGCTAGTGGTTTGAACGGGGGGCTTGCGGATGAGCAGTTCTTC.

The chain has TRBV5-1 and TRBJ1-1, with D perhaps matching TRBD1 (6 bases). The V end lost 0 bases, the J end lost 10 bases, and 13 bases lay between the germline ends. This CDR3 comprises 13 residues. Looked up from germline, CDR1 is SGHRS and CDR2 is YFSETQ. CDR3 DNA sequence: TGCGCCAGCAGCTTGGCTGGGGGCTCTACAGCTTTCTTT. It yields the protein CASSLAGGSTAFF.

V gene TRBV30 combines with J gene TRBJ2-7; 7 bases are shared with TRBD2. The CDR3 is 14 residues long. Germline lookup yields CDR1 GTSNPN and CDR2 SVGIG (reference sequence). Trimming at V came to 5 bases and at J to 0 bases, leaving 7 bases not matched to a gene. The CDR3 DNA sequence: TGTGCCTGGGCGCGGGAGTCAAACTCCTACGAGCAGTACTTC. Residues: CAWARESNSYEQYF.